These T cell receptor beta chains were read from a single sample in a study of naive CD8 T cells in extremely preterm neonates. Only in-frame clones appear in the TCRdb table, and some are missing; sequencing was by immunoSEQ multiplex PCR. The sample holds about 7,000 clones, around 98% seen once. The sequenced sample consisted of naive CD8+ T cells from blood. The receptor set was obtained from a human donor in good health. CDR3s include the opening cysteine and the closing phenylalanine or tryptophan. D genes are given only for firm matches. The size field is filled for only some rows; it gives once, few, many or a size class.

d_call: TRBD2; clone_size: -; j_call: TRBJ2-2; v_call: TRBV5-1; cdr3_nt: TGCGCCAGCAGCTTTGGGGCAGGGGTACGCTTATTAGCGGGGTCCCCCCCCGACACCGGGGAGCTGTTTTTT; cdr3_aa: CASSFGAGVRLLAGSPPDTGELFF
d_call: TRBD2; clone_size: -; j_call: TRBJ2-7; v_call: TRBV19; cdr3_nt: TGTGCCAGTCACTCCGGGACTAACTACGAGCAGTACTTC; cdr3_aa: CASHSGTNYEQYF
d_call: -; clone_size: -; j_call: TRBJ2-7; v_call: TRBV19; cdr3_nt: TGTGCCAGTAGTATAGCCCGGGGATTGTCCTACGAGCAGTACTTC; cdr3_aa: CASSIARGLSYEQYF
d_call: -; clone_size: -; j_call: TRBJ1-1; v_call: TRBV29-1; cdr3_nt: TGCAGCGTTGAAGAAGGGGGTTCGGGCACTGAAGCTTTCTTT; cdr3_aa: CSVEEGGSGTEAFF
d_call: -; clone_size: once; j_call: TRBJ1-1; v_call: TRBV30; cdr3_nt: TGTGCCTGGAGTGTCTCGAGGAACACTGAAGCTTTCTTT; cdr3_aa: CAWSVSRNTEAFF
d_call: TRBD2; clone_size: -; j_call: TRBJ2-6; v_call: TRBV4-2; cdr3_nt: TGTGCCAGCAGCCCCCCGGCGGGAGACCTCTCTGGGGCCAACGTCCTGACTTTC; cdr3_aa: CASSPPAGDLSGANVLTF
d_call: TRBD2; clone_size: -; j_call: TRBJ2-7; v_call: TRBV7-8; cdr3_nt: TGTGCCAGCAGTTTTTTCCGGGACACTCGGGGGGGCGAGCAGTACTTC; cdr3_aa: CASSFFRDTRGGEQYF
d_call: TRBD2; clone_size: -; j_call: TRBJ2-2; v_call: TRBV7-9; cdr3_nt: TGTGCCAGCAGCTTAGGGCGGGCTAGCGGGACCGGGGAGCTGTTTTTT; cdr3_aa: CASSLGRASGTGELFF
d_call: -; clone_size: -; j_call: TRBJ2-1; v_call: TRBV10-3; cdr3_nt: TGTGCCATCAGCCCGGGATCAGTAAATGAGCAGTTCTTC; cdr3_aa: CAISPGSVNEQFF
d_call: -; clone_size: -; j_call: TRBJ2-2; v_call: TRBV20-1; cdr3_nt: TGCAGTGCCGACATCACCGGGGAGCTGTTTTTT; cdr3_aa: CSADITGELFF
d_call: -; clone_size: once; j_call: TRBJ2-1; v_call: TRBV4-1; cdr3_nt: TGCGCCAGCAGCCGTATAGCAGGGAACGATGAGCAGTTCTTC; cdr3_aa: CASSRIAGNDEQFF
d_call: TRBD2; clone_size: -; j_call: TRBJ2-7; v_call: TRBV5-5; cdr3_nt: TGTGCCAGCAGCTTGGAGCCGCTTGAACTAGCGGGATCCTACGAGCAGTACTTC; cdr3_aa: CASSLEPLELAGSYEQYF
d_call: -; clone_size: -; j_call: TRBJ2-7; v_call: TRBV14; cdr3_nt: TGTGCCAGCAGCCAAGAATTTTGGAGCGAGCAGTACTTC; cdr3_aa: CASSQEFWSEQYF
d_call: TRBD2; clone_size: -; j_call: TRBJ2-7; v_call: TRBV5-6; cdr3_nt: TGTGCCAGCAGCTTGGTGCGGGGGAGAGGATCCTACGAGCAGTACTTC; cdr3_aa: CASSLVRGRGSYEQYF
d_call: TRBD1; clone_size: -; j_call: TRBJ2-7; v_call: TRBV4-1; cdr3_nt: TGCGCCAGCAGCCAAGATTGGGCAGGGGGCTACGAGCAGTACTTC; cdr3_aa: CASSQDWAGGYEQYF
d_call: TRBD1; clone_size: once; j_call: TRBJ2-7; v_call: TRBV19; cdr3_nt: TGTGCCAGTAGCTCAGGGACAGGGGGAGAGCAGTACTTC; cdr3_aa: CASSSGTGGEQYF
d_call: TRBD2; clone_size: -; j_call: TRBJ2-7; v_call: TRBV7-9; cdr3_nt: TGTGCCAGCAGCCCGAGCGGGACCGCCTACGAGCAGTACTTC; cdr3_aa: CASSPSGTAYEQYF
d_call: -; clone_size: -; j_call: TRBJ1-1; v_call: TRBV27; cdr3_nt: TGTGCCAGCAGTCCCGGGACTTACACTGAAGCTTTCTTT; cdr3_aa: CASSPGTYTEAFF
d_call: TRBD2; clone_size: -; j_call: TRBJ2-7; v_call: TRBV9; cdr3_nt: TGTGCCAGCAGTCGTGGACTAGCGGAGTCCTACGAGCAGTACTTC; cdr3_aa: CASSRGLAESYEQYF
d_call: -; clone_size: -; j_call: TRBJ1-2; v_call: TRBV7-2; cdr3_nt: TGTGCCAGCAGCTCCTTAGTGGCCCAGGGGAACTATGGCTACACCTTC; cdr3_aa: CASSSLVAQGNYGYTF
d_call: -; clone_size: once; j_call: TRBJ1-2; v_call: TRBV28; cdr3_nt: TGTGCCAGCAGCCGTACGCGGGGGGGCCACTATGGCTACACCTTC; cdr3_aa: CASSRTRGGHYGYTF
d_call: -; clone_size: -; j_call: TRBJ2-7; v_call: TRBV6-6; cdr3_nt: TGTGCCAGCAGTTACTCTGGGTCAGGGAACGAGCAGTACTTC; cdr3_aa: CASSYSGSGNEQYF
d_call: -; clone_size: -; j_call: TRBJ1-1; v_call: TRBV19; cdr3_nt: TGTGCCAGTAGTTGGACGGGGACTGAAGCTTTCTTT; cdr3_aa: CASSWTGTEAFF
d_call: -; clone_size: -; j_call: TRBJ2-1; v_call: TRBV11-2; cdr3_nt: TGTGCCAGCAGCTTAGATAATCCTGTCAATGAGCAGTTCTTC; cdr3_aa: CASSLDNPVNEQFF
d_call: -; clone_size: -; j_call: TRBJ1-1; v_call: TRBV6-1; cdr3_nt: TGTGCCAGCCCCTTCCCCGTCCATAGCACTGAAGCTTTCTTT; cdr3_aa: CASPFPVHSTEAFF
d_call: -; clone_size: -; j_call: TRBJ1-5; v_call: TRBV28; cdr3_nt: TGTGCCAGCAGTTTAGGGGCAGGATATTATAGCAATCAGCCCCAGCATTTT; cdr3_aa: CASSLGAGYYSNQPQHF
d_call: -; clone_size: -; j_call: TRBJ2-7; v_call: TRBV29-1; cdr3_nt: TGCAGCCCTCCCCCGGCGGGTTCCTCCTACGAGCAGTACTTC; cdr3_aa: CSPPPAGSSYEQYF
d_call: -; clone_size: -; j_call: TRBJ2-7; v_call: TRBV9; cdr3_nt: TGTGCCAGCAGCGCGGGACTGAGCTCCTACGAGCAGTACTTC; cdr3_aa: CASSAGLSSYEQYF
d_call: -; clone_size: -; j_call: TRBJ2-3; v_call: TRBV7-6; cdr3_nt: TGTGCCAGCAGCCCAGGGGCGGAGGATACGCAGTATTTT; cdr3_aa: CASSPGAEDTQYF
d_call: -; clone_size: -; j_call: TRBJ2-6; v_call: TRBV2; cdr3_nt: TGTGCCAGCAGTGTGGAGGCTGGGGCCAACGTCCTGACTTTC; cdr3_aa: CASSVEAGANVLTF
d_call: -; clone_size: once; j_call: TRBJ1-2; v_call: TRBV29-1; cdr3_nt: TGCAGCGTTGACACTCTCTATGGCTACACCTTC; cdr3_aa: CSVDTLYGYTF
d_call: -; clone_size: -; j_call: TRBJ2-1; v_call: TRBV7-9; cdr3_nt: TGTGCCAGCAGCTTAGTGCGGAGCCATGAGCAGTTCTTC; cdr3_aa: CASSLVRSHEQFF
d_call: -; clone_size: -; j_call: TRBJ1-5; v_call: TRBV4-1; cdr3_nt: TGCGCCAGCAGCCAGGCAGGGTTTCAGCCCCAGCATTTT; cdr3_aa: CASSQAGFQPQHF
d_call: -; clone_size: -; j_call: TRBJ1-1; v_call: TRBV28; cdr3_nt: TGTGCCAGCAGCCACCACCCAAGCGGGAGCATGGGTGAAGCTTTCTTT; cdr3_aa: CASSHHPSGSMGEAFF
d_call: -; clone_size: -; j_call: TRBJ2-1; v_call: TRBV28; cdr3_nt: TGTGCCAGCAGTTTAGAGACTCAATACAATGAGCAGTTCTTC; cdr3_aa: CASSLETQYNEQFF
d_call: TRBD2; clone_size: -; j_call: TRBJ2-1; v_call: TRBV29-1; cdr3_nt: TGCAGCGTTGGCCCGACAGCGGGAGAGATCTACAATGAGCAGTTCTTC; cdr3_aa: CSVGPTAGEIYNEQFF
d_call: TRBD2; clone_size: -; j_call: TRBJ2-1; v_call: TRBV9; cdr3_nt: TGTGCCAGCAGCGTTAGCGGGAGTTGGGCCTACAATGAGCAGTTCTTC; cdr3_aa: CASSVSGSWAYNEQFF
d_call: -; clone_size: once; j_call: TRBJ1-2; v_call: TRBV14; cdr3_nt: TGTGCCAGCAGCCAACAGGGTTACGGCTACACCTTC; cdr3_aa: CASSQQGYGYTF
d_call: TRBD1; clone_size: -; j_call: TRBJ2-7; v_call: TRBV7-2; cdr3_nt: TGTGCCAGCAGCCCTTTCCCCCGGGACAGGGCCGAGCAGTACTTC; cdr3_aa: CASSPFPRDRAEQYF
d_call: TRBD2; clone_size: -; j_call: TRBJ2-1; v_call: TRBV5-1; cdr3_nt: TGCGCCAGCAGCTGGCATCATAGCGGGAGGACCCACAATGAGCAGTTCTTC; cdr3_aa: CASSWHHSGRTHNEQFF